This T cell receptor (beta chain) was profiled in a study of OX40 agonist ivuxolimab in advanced cancers. Germline V gene data show CDR1 as MNHEY and CDR2 as SMNVEV (reference sequence). Trimming at V came to 5 bases and at J to 7 bases, leaving 7 bases not matched to a gene. CDR3 length: 16 amino acids. Measured with immunoSEQ multiplex PCR; TCRdb has only the in-frame clones, and not every one. This sample yields approximately 74,000 clones, of which 80% to 95% are seen a single time; more than 0.45% belongs to the top ten. This chain joins TRBV27 and TRBJ2-1; TRBD2 agrees at 14 bases. The clonotype originates from an adult with an advanced solid tumor such as melanoma, head and neck, liver or kidney cancer. The sample in question was CD4+ or CD8+ T cells sorted from blood, obtained in a trial of the OX40 agonist ivuxolimab. CDR3 region: CASSLGTSGSWNEQFF. The CDR3, as DNA: TGTGCCAGCAGTCTGGGGACTAGCGGGAGTTGGAATGAGCAGTTCTTC.